This T cell receptor (beta chain) was recovered during a study of shared clonotypes between healthy human individuals. An assay was performed, and its level was deep. Clones were sequenced by immunoSEQ multiplex PCR, and TCRdb holds only the in-frame ones, with some missing. The table lists around 2.5 million clones, approximately 93% of them singletons. Study results and limitations: Limited genetic and exposure-history diversity came from having few donors. Several donors shared approximately 5% of their naive CD4 clonotypes.

In regard to this clone: What it binds is unknown.

Per the germline V gene, CDR1 is SNHLY and CDR2 is FYNNEI. Between the trimmed V and J ends, which lost 6 bases and 0 bases, there was a span of 9 bases. The CDR3 totals 13 residues. V is TRBV2 and J is TRBJ2-7; D not resolved. Sequenced: naive CD4+ T cells from PBMCs. Subset indicated: CD45RA+ positively selected. The clonotype was recovered from a man between 18 and 29 years old in good health. Some clones in this sample may be carry-over from other donors' samples. DNA for the CDR3: TGTGCCAGCAGGGGGTTTGGCTCCTACGAGCAGTACTTC. Residues: CASRGFGSYEQYF.